This paragraph covers one T cell receptor (beta chain) sequence. The data were obtained in a study of blood T cell repertoires in COVID-19. On the study more broadly: The study drew acute and convalescent COVID-19 samples from the United States, Italy and Spain. The cDNA or gDNA used as material had been derived from T cells, B-cell-depleted T cells, or PBMCs.

Per the authors' pipeline: Counts of nucleated cells, estimated from reference gene primer amplification, were obtained. Method: immunoSEQ multiplex PCR; TCRdb's copy keeps in-frame clones and lacks some. The V and J calls and clone size come from that table; D and trimming were worked out from the DNA. This sample has roughly 150,000 clones, with 84% found just once. From germline, CDR1 is KGHDR and CDR2 SFDVKD. The CDR3 contains 13 residues. The V end lost 0 bases, the J end lost 7 bases, and 8 bases lay between the germline ends. This TCR came from a man between 65 and 85 years old with active or convalescent COVID-19. The V and J genes are TRBV24-1 and TRBJ1-2; D is perhaps TRBD1 (6 bases). Sequenced sample: peripheral blood. The CDR3 DNA follows: TGTGCCACCAGTGATTTGAGGGGGACTGGCTACACCTTC. Protein sequence: CATSDLRGTGYTF.